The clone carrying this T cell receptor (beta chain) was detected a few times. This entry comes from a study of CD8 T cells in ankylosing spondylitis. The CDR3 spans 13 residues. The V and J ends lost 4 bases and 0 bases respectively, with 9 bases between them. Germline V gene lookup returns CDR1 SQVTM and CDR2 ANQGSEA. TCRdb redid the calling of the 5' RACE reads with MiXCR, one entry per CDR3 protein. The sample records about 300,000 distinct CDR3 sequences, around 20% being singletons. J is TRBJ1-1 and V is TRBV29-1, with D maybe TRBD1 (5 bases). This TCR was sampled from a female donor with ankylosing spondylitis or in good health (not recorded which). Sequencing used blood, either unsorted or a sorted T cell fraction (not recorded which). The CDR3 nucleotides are TGCAGCGTTGGGGACCCAATGAACACTGAAGCTTTCTTT. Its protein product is CSVGDPMNTEAFF.